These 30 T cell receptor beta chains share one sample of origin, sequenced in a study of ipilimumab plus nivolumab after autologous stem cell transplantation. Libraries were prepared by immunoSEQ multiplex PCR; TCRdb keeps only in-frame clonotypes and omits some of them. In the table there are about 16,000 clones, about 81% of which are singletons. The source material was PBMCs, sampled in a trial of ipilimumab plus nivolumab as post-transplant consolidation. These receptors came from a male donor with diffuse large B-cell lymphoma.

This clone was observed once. DNA of the CDR3: TGTGCCAGCAGCTTAGACAATGAGCAGTTCTTC. Amino acid sequence: CASSLDNEQFF. The V and J genes are TRBV11-2 and TRBJ2-1, with D hard to call. In germline, CDR1 is SGHAT, CDR2 FQNNGV. V was clipped by 0 bases and J by 6 bases, with 0 bases between them. The CDR3 is made up of 11 amino acids.

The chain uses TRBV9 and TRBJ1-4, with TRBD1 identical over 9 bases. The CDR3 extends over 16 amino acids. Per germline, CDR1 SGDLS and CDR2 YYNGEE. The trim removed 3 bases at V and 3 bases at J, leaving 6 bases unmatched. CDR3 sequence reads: CASSAEDRGANEKLFF. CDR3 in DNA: TGTGCCAGCAGCGCTGAGGACAGGGGAGCTAATGAAAAACTGTTTTTT.

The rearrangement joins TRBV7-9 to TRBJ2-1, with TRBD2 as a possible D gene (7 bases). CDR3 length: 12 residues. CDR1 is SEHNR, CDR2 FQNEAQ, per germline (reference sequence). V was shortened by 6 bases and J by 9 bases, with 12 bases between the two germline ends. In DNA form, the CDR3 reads TGTGCCAGCAGATCGGGGGGCGGTGAGCAGTTCTTC. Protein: CASRSGGGEQFF.

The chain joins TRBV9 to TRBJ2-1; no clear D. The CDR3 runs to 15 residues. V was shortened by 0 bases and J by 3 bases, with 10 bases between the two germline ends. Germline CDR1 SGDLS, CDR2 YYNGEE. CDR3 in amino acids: CASSVDSSDYNEQFF. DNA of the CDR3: TGTGCCAGCAGCGTAGACTCCTCCGACTACAATGAGCAGTTCTTC.

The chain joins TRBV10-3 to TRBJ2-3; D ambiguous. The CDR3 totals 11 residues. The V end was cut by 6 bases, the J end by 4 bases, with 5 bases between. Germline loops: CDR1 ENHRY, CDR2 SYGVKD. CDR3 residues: CAIRNSDTQYF. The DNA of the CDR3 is TGTGCCATCAGGAACTCAGATACGCAGTATTTT.

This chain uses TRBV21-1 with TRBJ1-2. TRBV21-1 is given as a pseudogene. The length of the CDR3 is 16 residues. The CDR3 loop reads CASSKERDVRNYGYTF. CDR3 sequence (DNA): TGTGCCAGCAGCAAGGAGAGGGATGTGCGTAACTATGGCTACACCTTC.

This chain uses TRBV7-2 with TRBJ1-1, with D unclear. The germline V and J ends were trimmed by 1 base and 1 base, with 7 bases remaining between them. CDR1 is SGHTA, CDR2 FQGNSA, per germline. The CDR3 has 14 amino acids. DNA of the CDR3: TGTGCCAGCAGCTTAGTCGAGAGGAACACTGAAGCTTTCTTT. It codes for CASSLVERNTEAFF.

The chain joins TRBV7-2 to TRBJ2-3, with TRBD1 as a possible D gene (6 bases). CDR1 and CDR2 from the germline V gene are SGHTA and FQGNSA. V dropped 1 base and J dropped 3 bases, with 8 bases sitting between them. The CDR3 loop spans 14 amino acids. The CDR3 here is CASSLGQGTDTQYF. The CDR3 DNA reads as TGTGCCAGCAGCTTAGGCCAGGGGACAGATACGCAGTATTTT. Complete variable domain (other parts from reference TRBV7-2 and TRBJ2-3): GAGVSQSPSNKVTEKGKDVELRCDPISGHTALYWYRQSLGQGLEFLIYFQGNSAPDKSGLPSDRFSAERTGGSVSTLTIQRTQQEDSAVYLCASSLGQGTDTQYFGPGTRLTVL.

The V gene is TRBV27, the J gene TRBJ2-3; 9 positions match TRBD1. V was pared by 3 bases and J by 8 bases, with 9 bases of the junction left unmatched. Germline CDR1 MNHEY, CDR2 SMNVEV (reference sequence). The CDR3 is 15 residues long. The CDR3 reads CASSFVGQGMGTQYF. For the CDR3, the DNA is TGTGCCAGCAGTTTCGTCGGACAGGGGATGGGTACGCAGTATTTT.

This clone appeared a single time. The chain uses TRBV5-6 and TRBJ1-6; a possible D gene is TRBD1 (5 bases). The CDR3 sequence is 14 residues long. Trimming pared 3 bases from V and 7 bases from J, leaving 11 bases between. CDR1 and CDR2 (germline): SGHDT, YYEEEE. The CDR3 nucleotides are TGTGCCAGCAGCTACAGCGGGACGAATTCACCCCTCCACTTT. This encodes CASSYSGTNSPLHF.

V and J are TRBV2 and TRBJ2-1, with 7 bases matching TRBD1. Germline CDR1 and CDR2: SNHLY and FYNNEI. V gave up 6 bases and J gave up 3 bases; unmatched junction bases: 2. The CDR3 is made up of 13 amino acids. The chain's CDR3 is CASRRDSYNEQFF. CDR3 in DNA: TGTGCCAGCAGGAGGGACAGCTACAATGAGCAGTTCTTC.

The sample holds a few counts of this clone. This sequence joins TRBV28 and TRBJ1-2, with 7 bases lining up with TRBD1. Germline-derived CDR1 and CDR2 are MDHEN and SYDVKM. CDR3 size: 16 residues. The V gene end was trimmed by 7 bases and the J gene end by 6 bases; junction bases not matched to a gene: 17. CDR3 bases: TGTGCCAGCATAAGATGGGGACAGTTAAGTGGGGATGGCTACACCTTC. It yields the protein CASIRWGQLSGDGYTF.

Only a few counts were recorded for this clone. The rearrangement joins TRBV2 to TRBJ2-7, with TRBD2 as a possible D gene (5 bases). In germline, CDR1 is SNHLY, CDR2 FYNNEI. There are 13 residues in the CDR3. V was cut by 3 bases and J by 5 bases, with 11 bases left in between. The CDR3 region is CASSEDSRNEQYF. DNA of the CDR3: TGTGCCAGCAGTGAGGACTCTAGGAACGAGCAGTACTTC.

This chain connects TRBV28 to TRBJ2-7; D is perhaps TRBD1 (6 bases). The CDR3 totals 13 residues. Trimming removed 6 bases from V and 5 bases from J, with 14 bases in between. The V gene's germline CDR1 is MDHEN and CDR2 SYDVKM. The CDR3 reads CASRGTSGNEQYF. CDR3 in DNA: TGTGCCAGCAGAGGGACATCAGGGAACGAGCAGTACTTC.

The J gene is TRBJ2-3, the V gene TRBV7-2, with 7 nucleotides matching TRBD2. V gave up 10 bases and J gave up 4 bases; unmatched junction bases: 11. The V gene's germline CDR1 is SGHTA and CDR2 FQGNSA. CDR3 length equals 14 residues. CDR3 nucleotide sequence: TGTGCCACACAACTAGCGCTTCAGTCAGATACGCAGTATTTT. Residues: CATQLALQSDTQYF.

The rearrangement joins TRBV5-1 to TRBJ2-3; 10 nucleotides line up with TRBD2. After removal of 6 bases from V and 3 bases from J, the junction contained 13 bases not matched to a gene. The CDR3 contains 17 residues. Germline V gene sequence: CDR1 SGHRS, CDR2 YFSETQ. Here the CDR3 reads CASTFPTSGRETDTQYF. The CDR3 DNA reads TGCGCCAGCACCTTCCCGACTAGCGGGCGAGAAACAGATACGCAGTATTTT.

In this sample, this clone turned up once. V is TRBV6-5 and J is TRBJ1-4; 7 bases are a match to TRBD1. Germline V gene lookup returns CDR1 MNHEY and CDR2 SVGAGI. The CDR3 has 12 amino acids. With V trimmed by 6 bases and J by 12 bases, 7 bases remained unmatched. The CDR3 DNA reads TGTGCCAGCAGCCCGGACAGGCGTGAACTGTTTTTT. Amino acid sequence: CASSPDRRELFF.

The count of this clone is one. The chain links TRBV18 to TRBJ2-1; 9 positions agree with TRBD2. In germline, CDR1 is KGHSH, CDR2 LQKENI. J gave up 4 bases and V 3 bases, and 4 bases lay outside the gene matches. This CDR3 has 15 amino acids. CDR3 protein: CASSPLAGAYNEQFF. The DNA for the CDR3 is TGTGCCAGCTCACCGTTAGCGGGGGCATACAATGAGCAGTTCTTC.

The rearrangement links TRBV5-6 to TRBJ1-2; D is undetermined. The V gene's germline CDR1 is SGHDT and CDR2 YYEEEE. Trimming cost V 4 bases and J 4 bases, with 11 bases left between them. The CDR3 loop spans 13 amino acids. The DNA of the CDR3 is TGTGCCAGCAGCCCCGGGTCCTTCTATGGCTACACCTTC. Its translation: CASSPGSFYGYTF.

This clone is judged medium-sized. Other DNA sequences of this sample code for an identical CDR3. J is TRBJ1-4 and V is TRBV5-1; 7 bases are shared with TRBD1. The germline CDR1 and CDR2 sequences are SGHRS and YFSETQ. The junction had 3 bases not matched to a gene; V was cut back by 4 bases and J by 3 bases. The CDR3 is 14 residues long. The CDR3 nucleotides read TGCGCCAGCAGCACACAGGGGTCTAATGAAAAACTGTTTTTT. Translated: CASSTQGSNEKLFF. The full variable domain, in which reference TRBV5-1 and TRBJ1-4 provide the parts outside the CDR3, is KAGVTQTPRYLIKTRGQQVTLSCSPISGHRSVSWYQQTPGQGLQFLFEYFSETQRNKGNFPGRFSGRQFSNSRSEMNVSTLELGDSALYLCASSTQGSNEKLFFGSGTQLSVL.

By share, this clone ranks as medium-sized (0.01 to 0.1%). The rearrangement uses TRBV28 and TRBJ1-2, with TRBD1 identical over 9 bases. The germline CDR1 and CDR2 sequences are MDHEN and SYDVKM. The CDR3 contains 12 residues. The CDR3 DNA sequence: TGTGTAGTCAGACAGGGGGTTGGAGGCTACACCTTC. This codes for CVVRQGVGGYTF.

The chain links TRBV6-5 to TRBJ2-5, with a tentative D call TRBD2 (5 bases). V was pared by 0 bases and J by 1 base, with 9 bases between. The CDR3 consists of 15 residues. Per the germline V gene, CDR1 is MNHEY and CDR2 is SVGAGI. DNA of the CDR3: TGTGCCAGCAGTTACTCGTTCGGGATCCAAGAGACCCAGTACTTC. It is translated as CASSYSFGIQETQYF.

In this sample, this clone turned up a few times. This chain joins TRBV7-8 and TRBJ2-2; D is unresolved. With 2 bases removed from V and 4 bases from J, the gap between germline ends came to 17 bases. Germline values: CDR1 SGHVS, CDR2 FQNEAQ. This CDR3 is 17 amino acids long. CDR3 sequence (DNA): TGTGCCAGCAGCTTAACGTACTTGGGTATTAGCACCGGGGAGCTGTTTTTT. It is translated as CASSLTYLGISTGELFF.

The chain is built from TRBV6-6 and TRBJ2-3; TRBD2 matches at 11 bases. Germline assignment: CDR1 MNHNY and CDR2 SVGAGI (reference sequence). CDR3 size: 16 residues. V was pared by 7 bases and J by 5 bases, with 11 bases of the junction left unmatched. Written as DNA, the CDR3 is TGTGCCAGCACCGAGGTAGCGGGGGGGCGTGTAGATACGCAGTATTTT. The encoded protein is CASTEVAGGRVDTQYF.

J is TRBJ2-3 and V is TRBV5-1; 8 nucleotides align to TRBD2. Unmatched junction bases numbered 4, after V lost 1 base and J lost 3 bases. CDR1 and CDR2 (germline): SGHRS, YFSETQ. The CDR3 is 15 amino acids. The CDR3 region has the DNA TGCGCCAGCAGCTTGATCCGGGGGGGAACAGATACGCAGTATTTT. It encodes CASSLIRGGTDTQYF.

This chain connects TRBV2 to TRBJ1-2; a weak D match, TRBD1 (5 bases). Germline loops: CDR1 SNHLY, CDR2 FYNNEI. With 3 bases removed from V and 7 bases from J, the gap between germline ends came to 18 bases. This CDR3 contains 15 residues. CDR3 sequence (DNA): TGTGCCAGCAGTGATATAGGGGACTATTTGGGTGGCTACACCTTC. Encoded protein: CASSDIGDYLGGYTF. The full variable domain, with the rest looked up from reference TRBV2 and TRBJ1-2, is EPEVTQTPSHQVTQMGQEVILRCVPISNHLYFYWYRQILGQKVEFLVSFYNNEISEKSEIFDDQFSVERPDGSNFTLKIRSTKLEDSAMYFCASSDIGDYLGGYTFGSGTRLTVV.

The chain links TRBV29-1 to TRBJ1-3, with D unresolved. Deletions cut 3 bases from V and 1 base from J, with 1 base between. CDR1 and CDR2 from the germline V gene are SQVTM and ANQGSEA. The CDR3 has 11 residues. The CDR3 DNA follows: TGCAGCGTTGAGTCTGGAAACACCATATATTTT. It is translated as CSVESGNTIYF.

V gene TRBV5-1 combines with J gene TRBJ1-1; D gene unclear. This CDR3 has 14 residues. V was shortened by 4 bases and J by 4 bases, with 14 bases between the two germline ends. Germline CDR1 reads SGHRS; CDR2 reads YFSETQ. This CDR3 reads CASSIREGTTEAFF. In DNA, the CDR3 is TGCGCCAGCAGCATTAGAGAGGGTACCACTGAAGCTTTCTTT.

This chain's CDR3 is CASSPSTDTQYF. CDR3 bases: TGTGCCAGCTCACCGAGCACAGATACGCAGTATTTT. This chain connects TRBV18 to TRBJ2-3; no reliable D call. With 3 bases removed from V and 0 bases from J, the gap between germline ends came to 1 base. Germline CDR1 reads KGHSH; CDR2 reads LQKENI. This CDR3 comprises 12 residues.

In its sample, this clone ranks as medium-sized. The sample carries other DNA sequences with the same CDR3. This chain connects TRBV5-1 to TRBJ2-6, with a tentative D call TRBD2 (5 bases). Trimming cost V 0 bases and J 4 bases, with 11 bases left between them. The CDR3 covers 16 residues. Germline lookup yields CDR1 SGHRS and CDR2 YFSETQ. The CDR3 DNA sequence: TGCGCCAGCAGCTTGGGTCGGGATTCCGGGGCCAACGTCCTGACTTTC. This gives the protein CASSLGRDSGANVLTF.